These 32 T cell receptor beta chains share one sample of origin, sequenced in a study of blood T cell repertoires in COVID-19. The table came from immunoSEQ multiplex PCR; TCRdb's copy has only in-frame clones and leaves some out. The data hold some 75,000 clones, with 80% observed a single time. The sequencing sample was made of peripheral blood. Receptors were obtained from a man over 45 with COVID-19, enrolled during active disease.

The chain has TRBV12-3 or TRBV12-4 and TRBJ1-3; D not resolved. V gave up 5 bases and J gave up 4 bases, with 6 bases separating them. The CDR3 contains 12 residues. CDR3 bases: TGTGCCAGCAGTCAACAGGGAAACACCATATATTTT. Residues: CASSQQGNTIYF.

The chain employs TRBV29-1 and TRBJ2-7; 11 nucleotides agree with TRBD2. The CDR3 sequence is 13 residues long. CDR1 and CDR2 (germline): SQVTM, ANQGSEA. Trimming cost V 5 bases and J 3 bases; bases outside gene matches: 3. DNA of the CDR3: TGCAGCGTTAGACTAGCGGGATTCTACGAGCAGTACTTC. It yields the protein CSVRLAGFYEQYF.

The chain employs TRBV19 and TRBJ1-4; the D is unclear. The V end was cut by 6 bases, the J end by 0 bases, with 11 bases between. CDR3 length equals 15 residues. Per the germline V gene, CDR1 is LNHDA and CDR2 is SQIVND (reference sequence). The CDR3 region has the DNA TGTGCCAGTAGGAAGCCGGGTGCAACTAATGAAAAACTGTTTTTT. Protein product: CASRKPGATNEKLFF.

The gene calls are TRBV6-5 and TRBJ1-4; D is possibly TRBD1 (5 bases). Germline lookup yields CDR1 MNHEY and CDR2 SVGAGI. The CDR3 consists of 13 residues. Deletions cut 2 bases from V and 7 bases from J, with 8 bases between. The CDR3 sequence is CASSYRRGEKLFF. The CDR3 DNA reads TGTGCCAGCAGTTACCGGAGGGGTGAAAAACTGTTTTTT.

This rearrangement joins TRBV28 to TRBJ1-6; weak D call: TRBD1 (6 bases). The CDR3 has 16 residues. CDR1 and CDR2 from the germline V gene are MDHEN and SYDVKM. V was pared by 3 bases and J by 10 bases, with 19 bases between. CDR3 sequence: CASSFPVGGAESPLHF. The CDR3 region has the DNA TGTGCCAGCAGTTTTCCGGTGGGGGGGGCTGAGTCACCCCTCCACTTT.

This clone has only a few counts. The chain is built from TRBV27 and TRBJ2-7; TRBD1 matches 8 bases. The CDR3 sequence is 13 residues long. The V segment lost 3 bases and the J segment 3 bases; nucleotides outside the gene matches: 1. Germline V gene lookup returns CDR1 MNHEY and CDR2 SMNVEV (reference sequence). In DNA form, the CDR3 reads TGTGCCAGCAGTTTCACAGGGGGCTACGAGCAGTACTTC. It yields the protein CASSFTGGYEQYF.

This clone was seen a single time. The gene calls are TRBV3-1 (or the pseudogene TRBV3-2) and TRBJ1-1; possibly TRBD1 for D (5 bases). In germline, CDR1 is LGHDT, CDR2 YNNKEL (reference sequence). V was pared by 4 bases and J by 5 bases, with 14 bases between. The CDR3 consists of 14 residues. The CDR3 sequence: CASSLDSGGTEAFF. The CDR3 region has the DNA TGTGCCAGCAGCCTAGACTCGGGGGGGACTGAAGCTTTCTTT.

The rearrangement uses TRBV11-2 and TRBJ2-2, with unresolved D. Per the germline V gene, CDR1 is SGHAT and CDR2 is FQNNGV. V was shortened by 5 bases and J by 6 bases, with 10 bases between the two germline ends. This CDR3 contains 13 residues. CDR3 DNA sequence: TGTGCCAGCAGCCCAAGACAAGCCGGGGAGCTGTTTTTT. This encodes CASSPRQAGELFF.

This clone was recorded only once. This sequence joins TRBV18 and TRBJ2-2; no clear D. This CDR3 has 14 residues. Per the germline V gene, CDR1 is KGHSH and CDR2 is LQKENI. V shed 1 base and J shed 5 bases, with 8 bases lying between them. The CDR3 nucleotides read TGTGCCAGCTCACCACTGGAGTGGACCGGGGAGCTGTTTTTT. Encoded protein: CASSPLEWTGELFF. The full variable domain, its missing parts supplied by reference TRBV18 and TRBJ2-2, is NAGVMQNPRHLVRRRGQEARLRCSPMKGHSHVYWYRQLPEEGLKFMVYLQKENIIDESGMPKERFSAEFPKEGPSILRIQQVVRGDSAAYFCASSPLEWTGELFFGEGSRLTVL.

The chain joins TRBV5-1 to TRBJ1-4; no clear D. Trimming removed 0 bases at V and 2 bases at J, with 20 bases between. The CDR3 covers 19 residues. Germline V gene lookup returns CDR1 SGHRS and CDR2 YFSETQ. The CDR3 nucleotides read TGCGCCAGCAGCTTGGTGCCGGGGAGGACTACCAGGACTAATGAAAAACTGTTTTTT. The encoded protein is CASSLVPGRTTRTNEKLFF.

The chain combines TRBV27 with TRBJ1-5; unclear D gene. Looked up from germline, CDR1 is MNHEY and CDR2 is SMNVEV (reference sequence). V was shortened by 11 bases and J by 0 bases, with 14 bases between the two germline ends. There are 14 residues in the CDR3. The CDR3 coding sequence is TGTGCCTCTAACCCCAGGATTAGCAATCAGCCCCAGCATTTT. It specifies CASNPRISNQPQHF.

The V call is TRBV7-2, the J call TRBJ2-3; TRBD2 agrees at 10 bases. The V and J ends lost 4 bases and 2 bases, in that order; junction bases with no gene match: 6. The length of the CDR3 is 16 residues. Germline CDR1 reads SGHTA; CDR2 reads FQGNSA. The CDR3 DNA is TGTGCCAGCAGCTGGTCTAGCGGGAGACCCACAGATACGCAGTATTTT. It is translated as CASSWSSGRPTDTQYF.

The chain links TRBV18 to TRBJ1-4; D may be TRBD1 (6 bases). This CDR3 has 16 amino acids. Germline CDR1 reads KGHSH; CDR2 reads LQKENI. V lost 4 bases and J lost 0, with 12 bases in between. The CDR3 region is CASSRLQGATNEKLFF. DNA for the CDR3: TGTGCCAGCTCACGTTTACAGGGTGCAACTAATGAAAAACTGTTTTTT.

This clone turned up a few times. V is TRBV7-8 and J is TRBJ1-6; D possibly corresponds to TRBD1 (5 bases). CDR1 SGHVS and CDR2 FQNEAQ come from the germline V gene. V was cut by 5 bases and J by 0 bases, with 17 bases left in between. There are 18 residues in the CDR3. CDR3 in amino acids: CASSQAVGGSSYNSPLHF. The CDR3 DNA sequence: TGTGCCAGCAGCCAGGCTGTTGGGGGGAGCTCCTATAATTCACCCCTCCACTTT.

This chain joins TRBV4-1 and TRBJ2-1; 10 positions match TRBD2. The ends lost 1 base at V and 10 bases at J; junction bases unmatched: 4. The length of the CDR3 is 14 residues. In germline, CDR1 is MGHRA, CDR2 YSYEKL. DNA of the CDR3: TGCGCCAGCAGCCAAGGGGGACTAGCGCCCGAGCAGTTCTTC. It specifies CASSQGGLAPEQFF.

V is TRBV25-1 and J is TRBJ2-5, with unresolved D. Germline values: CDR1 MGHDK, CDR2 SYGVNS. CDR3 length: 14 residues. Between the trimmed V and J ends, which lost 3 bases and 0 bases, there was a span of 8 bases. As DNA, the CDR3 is TGTGCCAGCAGTGAGCCCCGGTACCAAGAGACCCAGTACTTC. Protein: CASSEPRYQETQYF. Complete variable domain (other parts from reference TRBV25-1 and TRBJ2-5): EADIYQTPRYLVIGTGKKITLECSQTMGHDKMYWYQQDPGMELHLIHYSYGVNSTEKGDLSSESTVSRIRTEHFPLTLESARPSHTSQYLCASSEPRYQETQYFGPGTRLLVL.

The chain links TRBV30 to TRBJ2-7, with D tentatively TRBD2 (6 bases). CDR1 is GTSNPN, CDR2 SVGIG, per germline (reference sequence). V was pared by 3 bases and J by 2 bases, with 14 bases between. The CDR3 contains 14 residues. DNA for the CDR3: TGTGCCTGGAGGGCTCATAGCGGAACCTACGAGCAGTACTTC. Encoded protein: CAWRAHSGTYEQYF. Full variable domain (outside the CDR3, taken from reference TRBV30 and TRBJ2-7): SQTIHQWPATLVQPVGSPLSLECTVEGTSNPNLYWYRQAAGRGLQLLFYSVGIGQISSEVPQNLSASRPQDRQFILSSKKLLLSDSGFYLCAWRAHSGTYEQYFGPGTRLTVT.

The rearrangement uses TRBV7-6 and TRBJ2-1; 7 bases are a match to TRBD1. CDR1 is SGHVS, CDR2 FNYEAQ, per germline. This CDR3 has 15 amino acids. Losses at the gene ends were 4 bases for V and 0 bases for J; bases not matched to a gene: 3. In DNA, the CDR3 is TGTGCCAGCAGCTCGACAGGGAGCTCCTACAATGAGCAGTTCTTC. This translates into CASSSTGSSYNEQFF.

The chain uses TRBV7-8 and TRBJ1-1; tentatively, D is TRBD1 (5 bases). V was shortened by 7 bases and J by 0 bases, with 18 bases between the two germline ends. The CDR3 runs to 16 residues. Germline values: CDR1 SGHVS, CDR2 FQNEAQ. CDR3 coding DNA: TGTGCCAGCACCGCCGGGGGTCTTGCAATGAACACTGAAGCTTTCTTT. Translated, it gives CASTAGGLAMNTEAFF.

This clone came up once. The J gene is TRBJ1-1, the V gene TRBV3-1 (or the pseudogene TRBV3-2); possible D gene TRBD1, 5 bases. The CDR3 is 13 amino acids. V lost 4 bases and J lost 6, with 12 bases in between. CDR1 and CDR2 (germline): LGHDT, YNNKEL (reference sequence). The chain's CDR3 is CASSPQGIAEAFF. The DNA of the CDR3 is TGTGCCAGCAGCCCCCAGGGCATTGCTGAAGCTTTCTTT.

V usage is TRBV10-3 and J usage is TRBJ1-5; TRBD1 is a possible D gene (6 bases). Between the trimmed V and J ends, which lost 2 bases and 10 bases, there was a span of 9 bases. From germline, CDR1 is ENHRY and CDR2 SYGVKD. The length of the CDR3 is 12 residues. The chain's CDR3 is CAISENRAPQHF. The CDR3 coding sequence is TGTGCCATCAGTGAGAACAGGGCTCCCCAGCATTTT.

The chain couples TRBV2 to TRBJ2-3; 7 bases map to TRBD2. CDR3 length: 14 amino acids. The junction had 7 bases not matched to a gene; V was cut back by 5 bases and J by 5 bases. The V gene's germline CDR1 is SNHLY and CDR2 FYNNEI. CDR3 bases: TGTGCCAGCAGTAATCAGCGGGACCGAGATACGCAGTATTTT. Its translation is CASSNQRDRDTQYF.

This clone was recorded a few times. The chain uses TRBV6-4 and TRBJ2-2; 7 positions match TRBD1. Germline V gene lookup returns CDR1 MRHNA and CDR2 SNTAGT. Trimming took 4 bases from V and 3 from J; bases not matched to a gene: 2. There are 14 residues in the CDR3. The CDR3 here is CASSGDRDTGELFF. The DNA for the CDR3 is TGTGCCAGCAGTGGTGACAGGGACACCGGGGAGCTGTTTTTT.

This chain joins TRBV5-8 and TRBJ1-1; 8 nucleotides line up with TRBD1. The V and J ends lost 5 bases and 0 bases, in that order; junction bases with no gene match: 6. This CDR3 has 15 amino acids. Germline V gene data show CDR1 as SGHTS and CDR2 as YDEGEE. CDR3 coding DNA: TGTGCCAGCAGTAGAAACAGGGGGATGAACACTGAAGCTTTCTTT. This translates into CASSRNRGMNTEAFF.

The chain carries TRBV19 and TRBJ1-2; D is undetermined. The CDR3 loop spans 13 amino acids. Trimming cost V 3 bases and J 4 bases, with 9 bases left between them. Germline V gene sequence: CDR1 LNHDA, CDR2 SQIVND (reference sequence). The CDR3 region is CASSIREIYGYTF. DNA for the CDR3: TGTGCCAGTAGTATCCGGGAGATCTATGGCTACACCTTC.

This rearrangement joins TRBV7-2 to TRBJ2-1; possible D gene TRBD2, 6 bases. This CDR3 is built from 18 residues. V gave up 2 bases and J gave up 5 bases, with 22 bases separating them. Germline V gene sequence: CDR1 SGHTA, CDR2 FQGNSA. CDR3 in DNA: TGTGCCAGCAGCTTATTGTGGCGGGGCGGAGCTGAGGACAATGAGCAGTTCTTC. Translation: CASSLLWRGGAEDNEQFF.

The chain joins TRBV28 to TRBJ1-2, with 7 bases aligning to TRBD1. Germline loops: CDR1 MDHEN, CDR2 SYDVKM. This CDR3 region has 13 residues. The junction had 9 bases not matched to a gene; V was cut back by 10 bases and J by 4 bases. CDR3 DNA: TGTGCCACATTCCTGGACAGGATCTATGGCTACACCTTC. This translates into CATFLDRIYGYTF.

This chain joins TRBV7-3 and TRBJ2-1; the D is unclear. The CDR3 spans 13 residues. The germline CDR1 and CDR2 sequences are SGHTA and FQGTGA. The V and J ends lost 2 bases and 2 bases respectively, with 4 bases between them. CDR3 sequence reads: CASSLEAYNEQFF. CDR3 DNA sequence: TGTGCCAGCAGCTTAGAGGCCTACAATGAGCAGTTCTTC.

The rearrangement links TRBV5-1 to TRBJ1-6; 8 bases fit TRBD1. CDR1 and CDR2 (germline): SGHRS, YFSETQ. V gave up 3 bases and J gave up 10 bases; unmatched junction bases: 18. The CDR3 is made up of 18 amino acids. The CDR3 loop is CASSWGTPGQVGYSPLHF. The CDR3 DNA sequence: TGCGCCAGCAGCTGGGGGACCCCGGGACAGGTCGGGTACTCACCCCTCCACTTT.

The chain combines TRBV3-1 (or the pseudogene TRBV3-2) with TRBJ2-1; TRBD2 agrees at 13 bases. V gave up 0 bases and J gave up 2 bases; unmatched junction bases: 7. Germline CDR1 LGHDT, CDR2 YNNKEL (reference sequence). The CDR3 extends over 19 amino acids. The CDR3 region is CASSQEALAGGRPYNEQFF. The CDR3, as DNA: TGTGCCAGCAGCCAAGAGGCACTAGCGGGAGGGCGCCCCTACAATGAGCAGTTCTTC.

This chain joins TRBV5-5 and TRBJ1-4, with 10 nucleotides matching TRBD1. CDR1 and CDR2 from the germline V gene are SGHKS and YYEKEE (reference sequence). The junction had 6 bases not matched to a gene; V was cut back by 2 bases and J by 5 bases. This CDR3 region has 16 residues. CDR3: CASSFTTGGANEKLFF. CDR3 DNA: TGTGCCAGCAGCTTTACGACAGGGGGCGCAAATGAAAAACTGTTTTTT.

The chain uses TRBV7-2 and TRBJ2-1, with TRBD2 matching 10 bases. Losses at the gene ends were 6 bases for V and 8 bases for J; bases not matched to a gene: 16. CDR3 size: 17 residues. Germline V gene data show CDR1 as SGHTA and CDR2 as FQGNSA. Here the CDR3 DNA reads TGTGCCAGCAGACCGGAAAGCGGGAGGGAGGTTGTGGATGAGCAGTTCTTC. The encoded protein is CASRPESGREVVDEQFF.